This T cell receptor beta chain was captured in a study of blood T cells in healthy people across ages. Study-wide results and caveats: Older individuals had lower TCR beta diversity per million T cells (the decline was roughly linear). Unsorted PBMCs prevented conclusive naive versus antigen-experienced comparison. There were more naive CD4+ cells and higher diversity in long-lived donors than in aged donors.

Germline CDR1 and CDR2: SNHLY and FYNNEI. Trimming stripped 9 bases from V and 1 base from J, with 13 bases between. This CDR3 is built from 15 residues. As to this clonotype: The antigen remains undetermined.

Researchers collected roughly 10 milliliters of peripheral blood from every single donor. A second PCR of 7 to 11 cycles used a sample-barcoded 5' primer and a J-beta primer mix. TCRdb recomputed calls from the 5' RACE reads with MiXCR, one row per CDR3 protein. The table has about 1.8 million distinct CDR3 sequences, 49% seen once. Sequencing was done on a sample of blood. The receptor's source is a woman in her thirties or forties in good health. V is TRBV2 and J is TRBJ2-6; tentatively, D is TRBD1 or TRBD2 (5 bases each). The DNA for the CDR3 is TGTGCCAGAGAGGGCAGGGCTTCTGGGGCCAACGTCCTGACTTTC. This gives the protein CAREGRASGANVLTF.